This T cell receptor beta chain originates from a study of blood T cell repertoires in COVID-19. Study-level information: COVID-19 samples from acute and convalescent phases originated in the United States, Italy and Spain. PBMCs, B-cell-depleted T cells, or T cells were the source of the cDNA or gDNA that made up the material.

Original analysis: It was from reference gene primer amplification that nucleated cell counts were estimated. Some clones are missing from TCRdb's copy, which holds only in-frame ones; the method was immunoSEQ multiplex PCR. Clone size and V and J calls were adopted from that table, with D and trimming inferred from the DNA. Of about 260,000 clones listed, around nine tenths were seen once; the top ten hold 8.5% to 10%. The CDR3 runs to 13 residues. CDR1 is MNHEY and CDR2 is SVGEGT in the germline V gene. V lost 5 bases, J lost 3 bases, and 8 bases lay in between. Sequencing was done on a sample of peripheral blood. This chain connects TRBV6-2 or TRBV6-3 to TRBJ1-5; D gene unclear. The TCR sequence derives from a man aged 40-49 years who had recovered from COVID-19. The CDR3 loop reads CASSPWPNQPQHF. The DNA of the CDR3 is TGTGCCAGCAGTCCCTGGCCCAATCAGCCCCAGCATTTT.